The rows below give T cell receptor beta chains drawn from one sample of a study of blood T cells in healthy people across ages. TCRdb itself ran the 5' RACE reads through MiXCR, one entry per CDR3 protein. The data contain about 1 million distinct CDR3 sequences, more than 40% of them seen just once; the ten biggest clones take up 18%. Sequenced: blood. These receptors all stem from a woman in her fifties or sixties in good health. Each CDR3 is given without its conserved first and last residue.

CDR3 protein | CDR3 length | J gene | V gene
ASSKGSGTGYT | 11 | TRBJ1-2 | TRBV27
ASSRARGNNQPQH | 13 | TRBJ1-5 | TRBV7-2
ASSVSGMNTEAF | 12 | TRBJ1-1 | TRBV9
ASSPRYGTGVSYEQY | 15 | TRBJ2-7 | TRBV14
AWSADSFNYGYT | 12 | TRBJ1-2 | TRBV30
ASSKSALGETQY | 12 | TRBJ2-5 | TRBV21-1
ASSLSFGAADSNQPQH | 16 | TRBJ1-5 | TRBV27
SVINPGQGSLIQY | 13 | TRBJ2-4 | TRBV29-1
ASSLQSSYEQY | 11 | TRBJ2-7 | TRBV6-5
SVHKQESSYNEQF | 13 | TRBJ2-1 | TRBV29-1
ASSFGPHSNQPQH | 13 | TRBJ1-5 | TRBV2
ASSKANRAKCGSNQPQH | 17 | TRBJ1-5 | TRBV21-1
SATQTGFGYT | 10 | TRBJ1-2 | TRBV20-1
ASSRLAGNTGELF | 13 | TRBJ2-2 | TRBV6-6
ASSVRPLTSGLAKNIQY | 17 | TRBJ2-4 | TRBV5-1
ASSSRSTSRGNEQF | 14 | TRBJ2-1 | TRBV7-6
ASSFGTSGTPYNEQF | 15 | TRBJ2-1 | TRBV12-3/TRBV12-4
ASSEPTQGWGVSPLH | 15 | TRBJ1-6 | TRBV25-1
ASSPRMWGYEQF | 12 | TRBJ2-1 | TRBV7-8
ATGTGSYEQY | 10 | . | TRBV12-3/TRBV12-4
ASSKGTGLIHEQY | 13 | TRBJ2-7 | TRBV13
SASSSFLLNEQF | 12 | TRBJ2-1 | TRBV20-1
ASSLSLGVDTEAF | 13 | TRBJ1-1 | TRBV6-2/TRBV6-3
ASSLVGEPNEKLF | 13 | TRBJ1-4 | TRBV5-1
ASSTRGGEGRNEQF | 14 | TRBJ2-1 | TRBV7-8
ATGDGTSGQETQY | 13 | TRBJ2-5 | TRBV24-1
ASSYPGQESTDTQY | 14 | TRBJ2-3 | TRBV4-1
ASTSGGTGGVDEQF | 14 | TRBJ2-1 | TRBV21-1
ASSGRTGALYEQY | 13 | TRBJ2-7 | TRBV11-2
ASTGQGGTEAF | 11 | TRBJ1-1 | TRBV2
SVGVRSNEQF | 10 | TRBJ2-1 | TRBV29-1
ASSQQSGSTDEQF | 13 | TRBJ2-1 | TRBV18
ASSLAGTSGSTQY | 13 | TRBJ2-3 | TRBV3-1
ASNRDRDSSLH | 11 | TRBJ1-6 | TRBV2
ATSRDDLLDEQY | 12 | TRBJ2-7 | TRBV15
SSSEGTSYEQY | 11 | . | TRBV2
ASSVTGVIETQF | 12 | TRBJ2-1 | TRBV5-5
ASSDRDSRYEQY | 12 | TRBJ2-7 | TRBV7-9
ASSQGSRQY | 9 | TRBJ2-7 | TRBV14
ASSITGAPYEQY | 12 | TRBJ2-7 | TRBV9
AIRDSGTPKY | 10 | TRBJ2-5 | TRBV10-3
ASSLRGQGAYNERF | 14 | TRBJ2-1 | TRBV12-3/TRBV12-4
ASSFGARKGADTQY | 14 | TRBJ2-3 | TRBV6-5
ASRQTYEQY | 9 | TRBJ2-7 | TRBV2
ASSPGPSEEQY | 11 | TRBJ2-7 | TRBV7-3
ASSAYLATENTGELF | 15 | TRBJ2-2 | TRBV9
ATTGARRRNEQF | 12 | TRBJ2-1 | TRBV15